The clone carrying this TCR beta chain has more than one count but fewer than ten. The antigen remains undetermined. This record belongs to a study of T-cell memory formation after mild COVID-19. General study results and limits: Pre-infection memory contained some responding clones, which suggested that cross-reactive memory had joined.

Each CDR3 protein gets one entry after TCRdb re-called the 5' RACE reads with MiXCR. This table has 200,000 or so distinct CDR3 sequences, over 9.5% appearing once. CDR1 LGHNA and CDR2 YSLEER come from the germline V gene. This CDR3 comprises 15 residues. The trim removed 4 bases at V and 5 bases at J, leaving 9 bases unmatched. The sequencing input was PBMCs or a T cell subset sorted from them (not recorded which). The sequence was collected from a man aged 18 to 30 who had mild COVID-19 (a few samples of this study predate the infection). Cell type and time point are not known. The V gene is TRBV4-3, the J gene TRBJ1-1, with 8 positions matching TRBD1. CDR3: CASSPDRGVGTEAFF. The CDR3 coding sequence is TGCGCCAGCAGCCCAGACAGGGGCGTAGGAACTGAAGCTTTCTTT.